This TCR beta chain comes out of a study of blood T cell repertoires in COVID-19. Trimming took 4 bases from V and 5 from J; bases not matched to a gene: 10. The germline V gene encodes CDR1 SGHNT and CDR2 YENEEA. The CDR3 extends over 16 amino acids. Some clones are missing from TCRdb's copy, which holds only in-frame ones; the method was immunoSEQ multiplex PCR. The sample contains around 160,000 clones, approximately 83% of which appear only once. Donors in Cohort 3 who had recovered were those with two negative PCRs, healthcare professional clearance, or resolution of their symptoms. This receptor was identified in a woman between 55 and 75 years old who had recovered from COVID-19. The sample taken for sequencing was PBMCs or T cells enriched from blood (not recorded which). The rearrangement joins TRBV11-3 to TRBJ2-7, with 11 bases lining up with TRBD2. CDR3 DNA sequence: TGTGCCAGCAGCTCCCGAACGGGACTAGCGGCACACGAGCAGTACTTC. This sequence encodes CASSSRTGLAAHEQYF.